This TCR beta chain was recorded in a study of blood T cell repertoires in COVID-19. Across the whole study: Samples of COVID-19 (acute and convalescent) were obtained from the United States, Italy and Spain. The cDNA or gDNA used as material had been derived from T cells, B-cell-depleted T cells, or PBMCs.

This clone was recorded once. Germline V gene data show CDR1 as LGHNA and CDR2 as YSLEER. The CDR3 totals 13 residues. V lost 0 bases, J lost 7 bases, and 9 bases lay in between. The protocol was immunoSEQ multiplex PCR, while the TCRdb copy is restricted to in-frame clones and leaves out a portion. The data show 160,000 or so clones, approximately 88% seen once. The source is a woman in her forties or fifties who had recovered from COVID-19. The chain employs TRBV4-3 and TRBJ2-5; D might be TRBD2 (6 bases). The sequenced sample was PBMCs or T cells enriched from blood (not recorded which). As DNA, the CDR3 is TGCGCCAGCAGCCAAGATTGGAGGGGGACCCAGTACTTC. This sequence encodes CASSQDWRGTQYF.